This note documents a single TCR beta chain sequence. What it binds is not known. The V gene end was trimmed by 7 bases and the J gene end by 4 bases; junction bases not matched to a gene: 10. CDR1 is MDHEN, CDR2 SYDVKM, per germline. The CDR3 totals 15 residues. Every subset had its genomic DNA shared out evenly among several immunoSEQ plates. TCRdb's table, derived via immunoSEQ multiplex PCR, lists solely in-frame clones and lacks some. The sample comprises about 2.3 million clones, approximately 95% of which are singletons, and 0.39% rests with the top ten. This sample stems from a study of shared clonotypes between healthy human individuals. Whole-study context: Every donor yielded three CD4 naive, three CD4 memory, two CD8 naive and one CD8 memory plate.

Regarding the study as a whole: In general, naive subsets displayed greater estimated richness than memory subsets did.

The origin of this receptor is a man aged 18 to 30 in good health. Some clones in this sample may be carry-over from other donors' samples. The chain has TRBV28 and TRBJ1-5; 7 bases match TRBD1. The sample comprised naive CD4+ T cells from PBMCs. Regarding subset: CD45RA+ positively selected. The CDR3 DNA sequence: TGTGCCAGCATGGGATCAGACAGGGTGAATCAGCCCCAGCATTTT. Translating it yields CASMGSDRVNQPQHF.